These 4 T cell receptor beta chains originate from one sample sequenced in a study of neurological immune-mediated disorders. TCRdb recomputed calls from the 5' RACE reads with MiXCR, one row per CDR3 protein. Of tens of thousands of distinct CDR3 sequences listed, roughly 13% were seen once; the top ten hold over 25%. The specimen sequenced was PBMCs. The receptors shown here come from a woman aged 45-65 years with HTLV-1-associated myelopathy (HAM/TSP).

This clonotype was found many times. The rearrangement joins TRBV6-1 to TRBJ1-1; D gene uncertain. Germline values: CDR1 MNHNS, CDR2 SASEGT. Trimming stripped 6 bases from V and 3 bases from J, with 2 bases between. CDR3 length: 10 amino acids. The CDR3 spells CASRDTEAFF. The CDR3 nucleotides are TGTGCCAGCAGGGACACTGAAGCTTTCTTT.

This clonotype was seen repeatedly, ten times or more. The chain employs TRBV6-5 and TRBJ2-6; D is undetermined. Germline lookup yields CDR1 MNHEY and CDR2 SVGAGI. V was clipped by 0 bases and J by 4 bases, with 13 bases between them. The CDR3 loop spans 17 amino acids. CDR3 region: CASSYSSLGPGANVLTF. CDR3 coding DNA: TGTGCCAGCAGTTACTCGAGTTTGGGTCCCGGGGCCAACGTCCTGACTTTC.

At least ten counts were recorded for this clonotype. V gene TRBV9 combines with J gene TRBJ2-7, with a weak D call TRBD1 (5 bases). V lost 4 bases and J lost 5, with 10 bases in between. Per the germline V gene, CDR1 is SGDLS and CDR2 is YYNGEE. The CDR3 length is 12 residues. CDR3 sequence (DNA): TGTGCCAGCAGCCTATTAGGGGACGAGCAGTACTTC. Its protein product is CASSLLGDEQYF.

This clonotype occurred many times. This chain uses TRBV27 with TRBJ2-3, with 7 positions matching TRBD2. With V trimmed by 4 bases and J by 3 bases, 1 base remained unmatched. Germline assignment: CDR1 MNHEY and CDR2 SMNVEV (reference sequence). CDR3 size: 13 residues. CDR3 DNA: TGTGCCAGCAGTTGGGAGGGGACAGATACGCAGTATTTT. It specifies CASSWEGTDTQYF.